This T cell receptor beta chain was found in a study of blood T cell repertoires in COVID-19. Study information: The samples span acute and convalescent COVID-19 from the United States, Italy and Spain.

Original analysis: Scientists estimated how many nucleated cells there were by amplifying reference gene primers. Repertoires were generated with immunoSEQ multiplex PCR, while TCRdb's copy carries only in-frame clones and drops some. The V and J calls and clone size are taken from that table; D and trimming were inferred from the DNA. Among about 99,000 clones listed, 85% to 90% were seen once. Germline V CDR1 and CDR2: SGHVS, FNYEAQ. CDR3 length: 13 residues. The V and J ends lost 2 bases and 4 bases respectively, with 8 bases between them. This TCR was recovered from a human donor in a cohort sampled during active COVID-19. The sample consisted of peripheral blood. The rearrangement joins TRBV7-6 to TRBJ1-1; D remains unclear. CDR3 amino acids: CASSLSGSTEAFF. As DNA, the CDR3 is TGTGCCAGCAGCTTATCCGGTAGCACTGAAGCTTTCTTT.